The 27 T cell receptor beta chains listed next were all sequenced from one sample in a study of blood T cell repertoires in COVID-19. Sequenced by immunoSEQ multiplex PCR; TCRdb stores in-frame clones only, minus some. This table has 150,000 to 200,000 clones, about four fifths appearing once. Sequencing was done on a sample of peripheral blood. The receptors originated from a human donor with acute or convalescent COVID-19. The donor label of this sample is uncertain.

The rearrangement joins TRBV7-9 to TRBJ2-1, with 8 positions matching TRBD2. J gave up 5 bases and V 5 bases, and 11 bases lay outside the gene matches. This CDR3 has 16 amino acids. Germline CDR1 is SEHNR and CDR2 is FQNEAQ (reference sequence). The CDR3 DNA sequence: TGTGCCAGCAGCAGACTCTTGAGCGGGAGCCACAATGAGCAGTTCTTC. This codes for CASSRLLSGSHNEQFF.

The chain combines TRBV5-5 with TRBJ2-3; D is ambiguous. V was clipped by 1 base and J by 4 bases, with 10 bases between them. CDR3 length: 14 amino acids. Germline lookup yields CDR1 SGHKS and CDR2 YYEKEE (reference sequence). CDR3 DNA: TGTGCCAGCAGCTTGTTGACAAACTCAGATACGCAGTATTTT. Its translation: CASSLLTNSDTQYF.

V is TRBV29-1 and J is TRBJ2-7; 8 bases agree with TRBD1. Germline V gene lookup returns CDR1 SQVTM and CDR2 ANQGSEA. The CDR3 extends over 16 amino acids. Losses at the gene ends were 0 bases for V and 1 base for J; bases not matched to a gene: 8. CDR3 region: CSVEEPTGEISYEQYF. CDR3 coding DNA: TGCAGCGTTGAAGAACCGACAGGGGAAATTTCCTACGAGCAGTACTTC.

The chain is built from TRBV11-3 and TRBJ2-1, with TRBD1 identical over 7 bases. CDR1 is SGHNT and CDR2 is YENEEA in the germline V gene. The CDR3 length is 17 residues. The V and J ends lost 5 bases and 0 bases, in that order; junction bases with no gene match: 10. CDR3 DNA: TGTGCCAGCAGCCTTGATTGGGACAGTTACTCCTACAATGAGCAGTTCTTC. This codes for CASSLDWDSYSYNEQFF. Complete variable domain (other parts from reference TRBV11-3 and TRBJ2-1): EAGVVQSPRYKIIEKKQPVAFWCNPISGHNTLYWYLQNLGQGPELLIRYENEEAVDDSQLPKDRFSAERLKGVDSTLKIQPAELGDSAVYLCASSLDWDSYSYNEQFFGPGTRLTVL.

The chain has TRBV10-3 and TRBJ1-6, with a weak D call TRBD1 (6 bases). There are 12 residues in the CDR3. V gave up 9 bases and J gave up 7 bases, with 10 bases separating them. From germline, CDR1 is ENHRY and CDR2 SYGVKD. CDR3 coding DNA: TGTGCCATTCGGGACAAAAATTCACCCCTCCACTTT. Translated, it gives CAIRDKNSPLHF.

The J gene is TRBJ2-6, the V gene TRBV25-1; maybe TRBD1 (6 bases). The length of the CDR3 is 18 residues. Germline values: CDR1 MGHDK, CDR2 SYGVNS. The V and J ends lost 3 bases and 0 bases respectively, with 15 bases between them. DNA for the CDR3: TGTGCCAGCAGTGAGGTGAAGACAGGCCCCTCTGGGGCCAACGTCCTGACTTTC. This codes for CASSEVKTGPSGANVLTF. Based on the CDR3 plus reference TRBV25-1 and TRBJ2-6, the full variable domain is EADIYQTPRYLVIGTGKKITLECSQTMGHDKMYWYQQDPGMELHLIHYSYGVNSTEKGDLSSESTVSRIRTEHFPLTLESARPSHTSQYLCASSEVKTGPSGANVLTFGAGSRLTVL.

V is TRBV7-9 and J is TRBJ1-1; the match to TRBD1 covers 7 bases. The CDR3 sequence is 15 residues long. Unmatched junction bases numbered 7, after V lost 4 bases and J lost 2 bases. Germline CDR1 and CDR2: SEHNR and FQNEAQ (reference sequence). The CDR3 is CASSSQTGSNTEAFF. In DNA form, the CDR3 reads TGTGCCAGCAGCTCACAGACAGGGAGCAACACTGAAGCTTTCTTT.

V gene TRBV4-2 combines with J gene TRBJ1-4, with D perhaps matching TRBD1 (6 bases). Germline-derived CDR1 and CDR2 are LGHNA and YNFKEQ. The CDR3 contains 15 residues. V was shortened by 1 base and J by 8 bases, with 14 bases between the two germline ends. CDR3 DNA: TGTGCCAGCAGCCAAGCTGGGGAGGGGGGGGAAAAACTGTTTTTT. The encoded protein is CASSQAGEGGEKLFF.

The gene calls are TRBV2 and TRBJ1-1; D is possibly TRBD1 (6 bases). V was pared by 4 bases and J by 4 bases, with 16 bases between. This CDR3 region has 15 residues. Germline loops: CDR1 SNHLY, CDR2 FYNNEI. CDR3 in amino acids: CASSVEGDDGTEAFF. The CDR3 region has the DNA TGTGCCAGCAGTGTAGAGGGGGATGACGGCACTGAAGCTTTCTTT.

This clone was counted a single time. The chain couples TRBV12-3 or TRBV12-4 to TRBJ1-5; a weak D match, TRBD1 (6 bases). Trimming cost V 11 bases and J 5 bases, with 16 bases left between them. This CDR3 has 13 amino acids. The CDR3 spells CACGGQPYQPQHF. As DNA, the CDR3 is TGTGCCTGCGGCGGACAGCCTTATCAGCCCCAGCATTTT.

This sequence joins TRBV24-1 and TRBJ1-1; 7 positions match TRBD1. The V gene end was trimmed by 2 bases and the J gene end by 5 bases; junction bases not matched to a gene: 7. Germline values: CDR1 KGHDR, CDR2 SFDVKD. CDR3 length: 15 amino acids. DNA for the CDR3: TGTGCCACCAGTGATTCACGACAGGGTCGAACTGAAGCTTTCTTT. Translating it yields CATSDSRQGRTEAFF.

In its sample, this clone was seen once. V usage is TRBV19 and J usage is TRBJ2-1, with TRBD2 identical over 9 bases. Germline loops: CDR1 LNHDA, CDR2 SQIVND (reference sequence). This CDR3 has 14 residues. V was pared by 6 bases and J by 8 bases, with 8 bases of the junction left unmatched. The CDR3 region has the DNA TGTGCCAGTAGCCTTTTGACTAGCGGCGATGAGCAGTTCTTC. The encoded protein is CASSLLTSGDEQFF.

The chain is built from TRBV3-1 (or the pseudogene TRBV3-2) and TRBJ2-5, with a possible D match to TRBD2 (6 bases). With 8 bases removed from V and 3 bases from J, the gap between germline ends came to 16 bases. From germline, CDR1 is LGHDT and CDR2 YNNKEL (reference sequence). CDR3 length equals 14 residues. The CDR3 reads CASSRGVGEETQYF. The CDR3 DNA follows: TGTGCCAGCTCGCGGGGCGTTGGAGAAGAGACCCAGTACTTC.

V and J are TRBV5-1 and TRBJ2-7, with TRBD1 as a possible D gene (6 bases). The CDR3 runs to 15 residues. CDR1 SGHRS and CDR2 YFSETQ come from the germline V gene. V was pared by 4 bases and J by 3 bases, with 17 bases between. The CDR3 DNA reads TGCGCCAGCAGCCCCGAAGGGGGTAGGATCTACGAGCAGTACTTC. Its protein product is CASSPEGGRIYEQYF.

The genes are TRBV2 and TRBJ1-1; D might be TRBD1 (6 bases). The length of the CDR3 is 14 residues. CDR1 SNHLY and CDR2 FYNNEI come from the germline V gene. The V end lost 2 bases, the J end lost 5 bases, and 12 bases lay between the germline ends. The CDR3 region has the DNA TGTGCCAGCAGTGAACACAGGGTTGTTACTGAAGCTTTCTTT. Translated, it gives CASSEHRVVTEAFF.

CDR3 DNA sequence: TGTGCCAGCAGCCTACGACAGGGTTCCTACAATGAGCAGTTCTTC. It is translated as CASSLRQGSYNEQFF. The chain is built from TRBV11-3 and TRBJ2-1; 7 nucleotides agree with TRBD1. J was trimmed by 1 base and V by 5 bases; bases with no gene match: 5. Germline V gene sequence: CDR1 SGHNT, CDR2 YENEEA. This CDR3 is built from 15 residues.

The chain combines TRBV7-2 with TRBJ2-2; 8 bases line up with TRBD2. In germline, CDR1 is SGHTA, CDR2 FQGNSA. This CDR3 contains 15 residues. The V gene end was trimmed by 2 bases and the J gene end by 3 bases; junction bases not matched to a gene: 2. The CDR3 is CASSLNGGDTGELFF. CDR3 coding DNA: TGTGCCAGCAGCTTAAACGGGGGGGACACCGGGGAGCTGTTTTTT.

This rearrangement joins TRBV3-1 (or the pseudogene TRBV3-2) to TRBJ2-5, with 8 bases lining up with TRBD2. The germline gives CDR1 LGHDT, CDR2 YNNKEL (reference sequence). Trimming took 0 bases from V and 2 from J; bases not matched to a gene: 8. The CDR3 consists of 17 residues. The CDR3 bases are TGTGCCAGCAGCCAAGATCGTACCGGGGGGGTACAAGAGACCCAGTACTTC. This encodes CASSQDRTGGVQETQYF.

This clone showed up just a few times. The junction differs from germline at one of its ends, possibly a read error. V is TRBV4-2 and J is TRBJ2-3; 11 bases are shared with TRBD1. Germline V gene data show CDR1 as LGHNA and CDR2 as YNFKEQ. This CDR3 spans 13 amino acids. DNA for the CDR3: TGTGCCAGCAGCCCGGGGACAGGGGGTTGGAGGCATTTT. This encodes CASSPGTGGWRHF.

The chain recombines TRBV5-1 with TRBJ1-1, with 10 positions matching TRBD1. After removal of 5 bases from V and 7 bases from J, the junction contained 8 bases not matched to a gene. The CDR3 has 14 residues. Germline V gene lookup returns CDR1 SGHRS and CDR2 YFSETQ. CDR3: CASSSGTGDGEAFF. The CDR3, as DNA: TGCGCCAGCAGTTCCGGGACAGGGGACGGTGAAGCTTTCTTT.

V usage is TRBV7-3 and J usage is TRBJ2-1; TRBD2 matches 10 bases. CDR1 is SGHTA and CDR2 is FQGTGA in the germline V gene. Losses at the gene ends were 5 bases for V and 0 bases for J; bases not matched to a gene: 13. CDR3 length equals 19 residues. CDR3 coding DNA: TGTGCCAGCAGCCATCGGGCTAGCGGGGGTATAAGCTCCTACAATGAGCAGTTCTTC. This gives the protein CASSHRASGGISSYNEQFF.

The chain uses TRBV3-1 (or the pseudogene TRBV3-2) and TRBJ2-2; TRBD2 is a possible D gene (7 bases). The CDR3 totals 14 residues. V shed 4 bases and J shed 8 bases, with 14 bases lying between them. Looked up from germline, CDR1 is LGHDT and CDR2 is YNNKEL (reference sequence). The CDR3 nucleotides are TGTGCCAGCAGCCCCCGGGGGGCAAAAGGGGAGCTGTTTTTT. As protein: CASSPRGAKGELFF.

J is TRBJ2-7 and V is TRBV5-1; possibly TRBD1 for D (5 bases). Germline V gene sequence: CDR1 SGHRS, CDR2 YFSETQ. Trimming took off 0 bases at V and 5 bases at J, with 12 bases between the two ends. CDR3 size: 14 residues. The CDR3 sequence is CASSLGRGRDEQYF. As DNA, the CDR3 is TGCGCCAGCAGCTTGGGTAGGGGCAGGGACGAGCAGTACTTC.

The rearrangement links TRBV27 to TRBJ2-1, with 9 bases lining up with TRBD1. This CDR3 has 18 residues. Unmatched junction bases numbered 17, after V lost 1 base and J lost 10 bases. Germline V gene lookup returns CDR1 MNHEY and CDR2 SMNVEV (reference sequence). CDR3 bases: TGTGCCAGCAGTTTATTTCCGGAGGGACAGGGAAGGGGACACGAGCAGTTCTTC. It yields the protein CASSLFPEGQGRGHEQFF.

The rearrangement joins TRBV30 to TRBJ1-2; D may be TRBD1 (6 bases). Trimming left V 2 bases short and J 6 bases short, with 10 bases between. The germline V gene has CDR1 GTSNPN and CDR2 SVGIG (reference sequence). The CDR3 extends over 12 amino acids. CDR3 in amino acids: CAWSQGGHGYTF. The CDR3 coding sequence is TGTGCCTGGAGTCAAGGGGGACATGGCTACACCTTC.

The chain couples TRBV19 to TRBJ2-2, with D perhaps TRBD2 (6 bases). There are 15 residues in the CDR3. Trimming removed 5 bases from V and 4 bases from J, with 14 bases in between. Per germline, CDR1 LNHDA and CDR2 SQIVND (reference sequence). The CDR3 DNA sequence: TGTGCCAGTAGTCGACTAGACCACAGCACCGGGGAGCTGTTTTTT. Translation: CASSRLDHSTGELFF.

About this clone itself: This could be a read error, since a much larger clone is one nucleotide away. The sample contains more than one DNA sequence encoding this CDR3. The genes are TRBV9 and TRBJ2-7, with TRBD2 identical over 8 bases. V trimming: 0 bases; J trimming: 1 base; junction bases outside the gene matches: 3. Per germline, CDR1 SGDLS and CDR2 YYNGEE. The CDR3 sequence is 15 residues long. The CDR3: CASSVESGRSYEQYF. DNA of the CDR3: TGTGCCAGCAGCGTAGAGAGCGGGAGATCCTACGAGCAGTACTTC.